These T cell receptor beta chains were read from a single sample in a study of T cell responses to AZD1222 COVID-19 vaccine. TCRdb's table, derived via immunoSEQ multiplex PCR, lists solely in-frame clones and lacks some. The sample includes 200,000 to 250,000 clones, more than 85% seen only once; the top ten take 1%. The sequencing used peripheral blood, collected on day 0 of MenACWY control vaccination. These receptors all come from an adult in good health. The conserved cysteine and the conserved F or W are not part of the CDR3 here. The listing skips clone size in some rows; elsewhere it reads once, few, many or a size class.

v_gene,j_gene,abundance,CDR3aa
TRBV9,TRBJ2-1,NA,ASSVSGGSYNEQF
TRBV9,TRBJ1-3,NA,ASTPGHSGNTIY
TRBV11-3,TRBJ1-5,NA,ASSLGPYSNQPQH
TRBV27,TRBJ2-2,NA,ASSGPPRDRVTNTGELF
TRBV20-1,TRBJ2-3,NA,SASQGTTTDTQY
TRBV5-4,TRBJ1-6,NA,ASSLAISGSSQSPLH
TRBV27,TRBJ2-1,NA,ASSLSMGENLLSSYNEQF
TRBV19,TRBJ2-1,NA,ASSPSGGGHNEQF
TRBV7-7,TRBJ1-5,NA,ASSLTQPQH
TRBV11-2,TRBJ1-3,NA,ASSGLGGAGGNTIY
TRBV6-2/TRBV6-3,TRBJ1-5,NA,ASSYSSQNQPQH
TRBV3-1/TRBV3-2,TRBJ1-5,NA,ASSEGGANQPQH
TRBV6-2/TRBV6-3,TRBJ1-5,NA,ASSYRADSNQPQH
TRBV30,TRBJ1-1,NA,AWSVRAGNTEAF
TRBV18,TRBJ1-4,NA,ASSPRRGQATNEKLF
TRBV15,TRBJ2-5,NA,ATYEPGGFQETQY
TRBV9,TRBJ1-2,NA,ASSVGRTLANYGYT
TRBV10-1,TRBJ1-5,NA,ASSESGSLAMSNQPQH
TRBV7-9,TRBJ2-1,NA,ASSLGGEPYNEQF
TRBV19,TRBJ1-5,NA,ASSWGGGGGNQPQH
TRBV6-5,TRBJ1-2,NA,ASSYLQQDGYT
TRBV7-2,TRBJ2-5,NA,ASSPTTGVWETQY
TRBV4-1,TRBJ2-3,NA,ASSQEPGTNTQY
TRBV6-5,TRBJ2-3,NA,ASSIDPGRTDTQY
TRBV27,TRBJ1-2,NA,ASSFRNLYGYT
TRBV7-9,TRBJ1-4,NA,ATEGQGDEKLF
TRBV18,TRBJ1-5,NA,ASSPPSRGGNQPQH
TRBV5-1,TRBJ1-1,NA,ASSRDSTSTEAF
TRBV12-5,TRBJ1-1,NA,ASGPNRGRSTEAF
TRBV19,TRBJ1-2,NA,ASSIPRANYGYT
TRBV10-2,TRBJ1-3,NA,ASRSPGNTIY
TRBV5-1,TRBJ1-2,NA,ASSSRENYGYT
TRBV30,TRBJ2-2,NA,AWTTRGTANTGELF
TRBV4-1,TRBJ2-3,NA,ASSLVTEAGTGTDTQY
TRBV4-2,TRBJ1-6,NA,ASSQVVREPLH
TRBV9,TRBJ2-1,NA,ASSVQSGGYNEQF
TRBV10-3,TRBJ1-2,NA,AISEGPGNYGYT
TRBV4-1,TRBJ2-6,NA,ASSHARSGANVLT
TRBV19,TRBJ1-6,NA,ASSTSTGAVSPLH
TRBV5-6,TRBJ1-5,NA,ASSPAGTASNQPQH
TRBV30,TRBJ2-3,NA,AWSVGTDTQY
TRBV15,TRBJ2-2,NA,ATSRETGMTGELF
TRBV6-5,TRBJ2-1,NA,ASSYSTGRGGNEQF
TRBV6-4,TRBJ1-5,NA,ASSDEVGQPQH
TRBV7-9,TRBJ2-1,NA,ASSLMGTGVF
TRBV5-1,TRBJ2-3,NA,ASSFRGGSTDTQY
TRBV3-1/TRBV3-2,TRBJ2-4,NA,ASRNRGGNIQY
TRBV11-2,TRBJ2-3,NA,ASSFRGTTDTQY
TRBV18,TRBJ1-6,NA,ASSPVGGDSPLH
TRBV6-5,TRBJ1-1,NA,ASSYGQGVFTEAF
TRBV12-3/TRBV12-4,TRBJ2-2,NA,ASSSGRTGELF
TRBV6-2/TRBV6-3,TRBJ2-7,NA,ASSYEQGGYEQY
TRBV7-9,TRBJ2-7,few,ASSFRDEQY
TRBV12-3/TRBV12-4,TRBJ1-1,NA,ASRRQGSTEAF
TRBV21-1,TRBJ1-5,NA,ASSKAGLSNQPQH